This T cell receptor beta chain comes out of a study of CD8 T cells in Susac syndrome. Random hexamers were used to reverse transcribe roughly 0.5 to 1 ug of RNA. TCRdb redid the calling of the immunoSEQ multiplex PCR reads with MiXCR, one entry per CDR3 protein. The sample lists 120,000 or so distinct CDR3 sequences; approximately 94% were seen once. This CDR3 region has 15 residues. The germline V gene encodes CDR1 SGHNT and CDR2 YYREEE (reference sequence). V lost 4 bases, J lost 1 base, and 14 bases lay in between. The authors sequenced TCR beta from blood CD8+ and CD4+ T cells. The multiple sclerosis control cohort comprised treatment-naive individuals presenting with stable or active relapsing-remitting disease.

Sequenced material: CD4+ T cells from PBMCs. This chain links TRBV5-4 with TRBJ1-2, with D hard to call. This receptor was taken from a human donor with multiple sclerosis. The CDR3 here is CASSDRSTLNYGYTF. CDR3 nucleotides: TGTGCCAGCAGCGATCGGTCTACTCTTAACTATGGCTACACCTTC.